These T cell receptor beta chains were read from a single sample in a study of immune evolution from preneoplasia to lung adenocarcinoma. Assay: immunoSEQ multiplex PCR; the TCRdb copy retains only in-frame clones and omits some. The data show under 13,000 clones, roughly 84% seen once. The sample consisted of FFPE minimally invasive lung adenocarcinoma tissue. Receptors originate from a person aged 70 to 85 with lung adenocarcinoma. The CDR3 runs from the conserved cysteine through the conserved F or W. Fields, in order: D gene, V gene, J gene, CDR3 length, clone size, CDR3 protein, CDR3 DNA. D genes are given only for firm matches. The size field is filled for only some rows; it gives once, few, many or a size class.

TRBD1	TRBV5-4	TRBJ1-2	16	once	CASPPPGQGDFYGYTF	TGTGCCAGCCCTCCCCCCGGACAGGGTGATTTTTATGGCTACACCTTC
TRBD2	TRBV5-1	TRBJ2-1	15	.	CASRTSLSSYNEQFF	TGCGCCAGCAGGACTAGCCTGAGCTCCTACAATGAGCAGTTCTTC
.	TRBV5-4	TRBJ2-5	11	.	CASGTGETQYF	TGTGCCAGCGGAACAGGGGAGACCCAGTACTTC
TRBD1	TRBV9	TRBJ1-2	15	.	CASSLGTGGSHGYTF	TGTGCCAGCAGCCTCGGGACAGGGGGCTCGCATGGCTACACCTTC
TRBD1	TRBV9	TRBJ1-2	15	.	CASSVGSQGEDGYTF	TGTGCCAGCAGCGTAGGATCACAGGGGGAAGATGGCTACACCTTC
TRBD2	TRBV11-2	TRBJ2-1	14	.	CASSLLAADNEQFF	TGTGCCAGCAGCTTACTAGCGGCCGACAATGAGCAGTTCTTC
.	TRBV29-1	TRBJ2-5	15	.	CSAERTTALRETQYF	TGCAGCGCAGAAAGGACTACAGCCCTCCGGGAGACCCAGTACTTC
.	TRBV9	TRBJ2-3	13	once	CASSVASTDTQYF	TGTGCCAGCAGCGTAGCAAGCACAGATACGCAGTATTTT
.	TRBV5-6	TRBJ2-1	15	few	CASSIPLDGYNEQFF	TGTGCCAGCAGCATTCCCCTGGACGGCTACAATGAGCAGTTCTTC
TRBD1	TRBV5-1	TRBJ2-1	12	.	CASSATGREQFF	TGCGCCAGCAGCGCGACAGGGCGTGAGCAGTTCTTC
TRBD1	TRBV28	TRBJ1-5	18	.	CASSFGTGGGLGNQPQHF	TGTGCCAGCAGTTTTGGGACAGGGGGAGGGTTAGGCAATCAGCCCCAGCATTTT
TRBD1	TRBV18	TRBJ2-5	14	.	CASSPTTGEETQYF	TGTGCCAGCTCACCAACGACAGGGGAAGAGACCCAGTACTTC
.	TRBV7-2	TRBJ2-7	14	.	CASSLIFSSYEQYF	TGTGCCAGCAGCTTAATTTTTAGCTCGTACGAGCAGTACTTC
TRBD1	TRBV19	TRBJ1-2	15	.	CASSLGQGANYGYTF	TGTGCCAGTAGTCTCGGACAGGGGGCAAACTATGGCTACACCTTC
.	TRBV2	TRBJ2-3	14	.	CASSDRGGTDTQYF	TGTGCCAGCAGTGACCGAGGGGGCACAGATACGCAGTATTTT
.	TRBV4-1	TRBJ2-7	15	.	CASSQDRGGSYEQYF	TGCGCCAGCAGCCAAGATCGGGGAGGCTCCTACGAGCAGTACTTC
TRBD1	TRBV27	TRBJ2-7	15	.	CASSISGQGFNEQYF	TGTGCCAGCAGTATATCGGGACAGGGTTTCAACGAGCAGTACTTC
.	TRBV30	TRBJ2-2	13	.	CAWSAIYTGELFF	TGTGCCTGGAGCGCGATTTACACCGGGGAGCTGTTTTTT
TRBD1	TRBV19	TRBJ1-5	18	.	CASSRGRTGGISNQPQHF	TGTGCCAGTAGCAGGGGGAGGACAGGGGGAATTAGCAATCAGCCCCAGCATTTT
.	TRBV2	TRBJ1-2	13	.	CASSGRQIYGYTF	TGTGCCAGCAGTGGGCGGCAGATCTATGGCTACACCTTC
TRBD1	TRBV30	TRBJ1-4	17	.	CAWSTTGASATNEKLFF	TGTGCCTGGAGTACTACAGGGGCGAGTGCAACTAATGAAAAACTGTTTTTT
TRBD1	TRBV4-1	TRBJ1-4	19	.	CASSPILTGWSQSNEKLFF	TGCGCCAGCAGCCCCATACTGACAGGGTGGAGTCAGTCGAACGAAAAACTGTTTTTT
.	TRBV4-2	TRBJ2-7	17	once	CASSPTSGGGIGYEQYF	TGTGCCAGCAGCCCAACCTCTGGCGGGGGCATCGGGTACGAGCAGTACTTC
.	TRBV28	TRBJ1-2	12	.	CASSLVWDGYTF	TGTGCCAGCAGTTTAGTCTGGGATGGCTACACCTTC
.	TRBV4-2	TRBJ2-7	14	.	CASSQDLRDREQYF	TGTGCCAGCAGCCAAGATTTGAGGGACCGGGAGCAGTACTTC
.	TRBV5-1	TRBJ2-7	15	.	CASSWDRAGTYEQYF	TGCGCCAGCAGCTGGGACCGCGCCGGGACCTACGAGCAGTACTTC
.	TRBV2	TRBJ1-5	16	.	CASRQRSGLGNQPQHF	TGTGCCAGCAGACAACGTTCAGGGCTGGGCAATCAGCCCCAGCATTTT
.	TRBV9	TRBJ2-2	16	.	CASSVYSRRNTGELFF	TGTGCCAGCAGCGTTTATTCCAGGCGAAACACCGGGGAGCTGTTTTTT
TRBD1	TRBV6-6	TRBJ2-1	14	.	CASSRRTGGNEQFF	TGTGCCAGCAGCCGCCGGACAGGGGGCAATGAGCAGTTCTTC
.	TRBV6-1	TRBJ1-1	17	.	CASSEAKNFGLNTEAFF	TGTGCCAGCAGTGAAGCAAAAAATTTCGGCCTTAACACTGAAGCTTTCTTT
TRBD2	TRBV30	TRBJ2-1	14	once	CAWSLAPRVREQFF	TGTGCCTGGTCACTAGCGCCCCGTGTCCGAGAGCAGTTCTTC
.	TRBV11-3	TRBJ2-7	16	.	CASSLVLSRSPYEQYF	TGTGCCAGCAGCTTAGTACTGAGCCGCTCCCCCTACGAGCAGTACTTC
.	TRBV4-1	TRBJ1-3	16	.	CASSHNPRTSGNTIYF	TGCGCCAGCAGCCACAACCCGAGGACCTCTGGAAACACCATATATTTT
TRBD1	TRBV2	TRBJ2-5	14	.	CASRMPGGYETQYF	TGTGCCAGCAGAATGCCAGGGGGCTATGAGACCCAGTACTTC
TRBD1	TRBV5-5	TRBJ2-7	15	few	CASSGRDRGLYEQYF	TGTGCCAGCAGCGGGCGGGACAGGGGGCTCTACGAGCAGTACTTC
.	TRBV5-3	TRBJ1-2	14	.	CARSFAGGNYGYTF	TGTGCCAGAAGCTTCGCAGGCGGTAACTATGGCTACACCTTC
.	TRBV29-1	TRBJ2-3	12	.	CSVEPGTDTQYF	TGCAGCGTTGAGCCTGGCACAGATACGCAGTATTTT
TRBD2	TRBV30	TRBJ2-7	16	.	CAWSGGLAGLSAEQYF	TGTGCCTGGAGCGGGGGACTAGCGGGGCTCTCCGCCGAGCAGTACTTC
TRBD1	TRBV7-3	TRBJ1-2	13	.	CASSQPGGSGYTF	TGTGCCAGCAGCCAACCAGGGGGCAGTGGCTACACCTTC
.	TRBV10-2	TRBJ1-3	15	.	CASREALVSGNTIYF	TGCGCCAGCCGGGAGGCTCTTGTCTCTGGAAACACCATATATTTT
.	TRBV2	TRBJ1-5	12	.	CASGNSNQPQHF	TGTGCCAGCGGTAATAGCAATCAGCCCCAGCATTTT
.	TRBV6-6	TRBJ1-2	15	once	CASSYSVGPNYGYTF	TGTGCCAGCAGTTACTCCGTCGGTCCTAACTATGGCTACACCTTC
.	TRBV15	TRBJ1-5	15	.	CATSREWGRGQPQHF	TGTGCCACCAGCAGAGAGTGGGGGAGAGGTCAGCCCCAGCATTTT
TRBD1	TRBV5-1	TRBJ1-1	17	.	CASSLGQGVGMNTEAFF	TGCGCCAGCAGCTTGGGACAGGGAGTGGGAATGAACACTGAAGCTTTCTTT
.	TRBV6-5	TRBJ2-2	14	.	CASSYIQSYGELFF	TGTGCCAGCAGTTACATCCAGTCCTACGGGGAGCTATTTTTT
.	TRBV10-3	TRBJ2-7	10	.	CAIGDYEQYF	TGTGCCATCGGAGACTACGAGCAGTACTTC
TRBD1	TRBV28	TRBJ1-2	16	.	CASSPPGQITNYGYTF	TGTGCCAGCAGTCCTCCGGGACAGATTACAAACTATGGCTACACCTTC
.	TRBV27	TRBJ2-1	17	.	CASSLWGVGVSYNEQFF	TGTGCCAGCAGTTTATGGGGGGTGGGTGTCTCCTACAATGAGCAGTTCTTC
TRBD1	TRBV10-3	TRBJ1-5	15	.	CAISESRGSNQPQHF	TGTGCCATCAGTGAGTCCAGGGGGAGCAATCAGCCCCAGCATTTT
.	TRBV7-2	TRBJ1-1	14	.	CASSVDVRNTEAFF	TGTGCCAGCAGCGTAGACGTCAGAAACACTGAAGCTTTCTTT
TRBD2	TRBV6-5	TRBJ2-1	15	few	CASSWTSGGGNEQFF	TGTGCCAGCAGTTGGACTAGCGGGGGGGGGAATGAGCAGTTCTTC
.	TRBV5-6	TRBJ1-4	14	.	CASSLGAVNEKLFF	TGTGCCAGCAGCTTGGGGGCGGTCAATGAAAAACTGTTTTTT
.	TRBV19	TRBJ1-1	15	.	CASSIRQGLGTEAFF	TGTGCCAGTAGTATACGGCAGGGGCTGGGCACTGAAGCTTTCTTT
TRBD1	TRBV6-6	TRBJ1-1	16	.	CASNPPGTAMNTEAFF	TGTGCCAGCAACCCACCCGGGACAGCCATGAACACTGAAGCTTTCTTT
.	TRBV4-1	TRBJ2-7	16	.	CASSQGPFGTAYEQYF	TGCGCCAGCAGCCAGGGGCCGTTTGGAACCGCCTACGAGCAGTACTTC
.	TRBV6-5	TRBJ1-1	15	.	CASSPDPAGHTEAFF	TGTGCCAGCAGTCCCGATCCGGCAGGGCACACTGAAGCTTTCTTT
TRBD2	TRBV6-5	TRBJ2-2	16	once	CASSLGLALQTGELFF	TGTGCCAGCAGTTTGGGACTAGCGCTTCAGACCGGGGAGCTGTTTTTT
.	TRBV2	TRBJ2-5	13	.	CASRVGQRETQYF	TGTGCCAGCAGAGTAGGACAGCGAGAGACCCAGTACTTC
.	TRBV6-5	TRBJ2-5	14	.	CASSSQTEQETQYF	TGTGCCAGCAGTTCCCAGACAGAGCAAGAGACCCAGTACTTC
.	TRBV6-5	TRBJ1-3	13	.	CASRELSGNTIYF	TGTGCCAGCAGGGAGCTTTCTGGAAACACCATATATTTT